This T cell receptor beta chain was sequenced for a study of T cell responses to AZD1222 COVID-19 vaccine. Study as a whole: Samples with a second dose at about 4 or about 12 weeks were pooled together.

Whole-study results and caveats: Females outnumbered males among donors, who were mostly white British; clonal diversity was possibly underestimated.

Profiling relied on immunoSEQ multiplex PCR, and the TCRdb table lists in-frame clones only, not all of them. Of 95,000 to 150,000 clones in the sample, 80% to 90% are singletons; the top ten hold around 3.1%. CDR3 size: 17 residues. The germline CDR1 and CDR2 sequences are SNHLY and FYNNEI. Trimming took 6 bases from V and 0 from J; bases not matched to a gene: 11. As to this clone: Its antigen is currently unknown.

The TCR sequence derives from an adult in good health. This specimen was peripheral blood, taken on day 0 of AZD1222 vaccination. The chain couples TRBV2 to TRBJ2-4; 7 positions match TRBD1. The DNA of the CDR3 is TGTGCCAGCAGCCCGCAGCGCAGGGGGTTAGCCAAAAACATTCAGTACTTC. It encodes CASSPQRRGLAKNIQYF.